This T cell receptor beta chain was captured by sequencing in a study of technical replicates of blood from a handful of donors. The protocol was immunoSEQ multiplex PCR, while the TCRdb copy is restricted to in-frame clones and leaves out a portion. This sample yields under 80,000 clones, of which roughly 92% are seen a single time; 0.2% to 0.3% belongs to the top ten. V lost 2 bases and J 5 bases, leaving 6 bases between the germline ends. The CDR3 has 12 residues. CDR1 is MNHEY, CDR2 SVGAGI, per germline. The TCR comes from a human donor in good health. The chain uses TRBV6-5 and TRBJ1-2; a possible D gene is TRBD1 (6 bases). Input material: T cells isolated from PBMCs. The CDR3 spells CASSYTGYGYTF. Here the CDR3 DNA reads TGTGCCAGCAGTTACACAGGGTATGGCTACACCTTC.